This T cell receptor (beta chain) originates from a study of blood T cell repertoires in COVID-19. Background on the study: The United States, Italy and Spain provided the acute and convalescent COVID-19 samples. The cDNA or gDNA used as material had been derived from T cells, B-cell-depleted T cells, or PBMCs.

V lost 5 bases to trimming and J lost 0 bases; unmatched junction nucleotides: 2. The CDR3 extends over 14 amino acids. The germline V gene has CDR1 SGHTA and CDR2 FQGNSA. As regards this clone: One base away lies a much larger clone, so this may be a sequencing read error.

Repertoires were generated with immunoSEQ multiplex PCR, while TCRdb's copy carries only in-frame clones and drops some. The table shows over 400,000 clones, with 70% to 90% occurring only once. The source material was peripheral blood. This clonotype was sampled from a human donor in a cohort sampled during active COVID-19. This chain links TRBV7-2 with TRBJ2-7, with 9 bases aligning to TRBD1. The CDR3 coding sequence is TGTGCCAGCAGCGGGACAGGGAGCTCCTACGAGCAGTACTTC. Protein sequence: CASSGTGSSYEQYF.